What follows are 32 T cell receptor beta chains derived from one specimen sequenced in a study of read filtering for tumor transcriptome and immune sequencing. From about 400 ng of RNA, a library with molecular barcoded alpha/delta and beta/gamma adaptors was made. Via MiXCR, TCRdb re-called the reads, giving one row per CDR3 protein. The table lists tens of thousands of distinct CDR3 sequences, around 21% of them singletons, with more than 12% in the top ten. Sequencing input: a population of CD138-negative cells sorted from bone marrow. All receptors derive from a donor aged 40 or older with multiple myeloma.

The rearrangement uses TRBV28 and TRBJ1-2; D gene unclear. The V end lost 4 bases, the J end lost 2 bases, and 8 bases lay between the germline ends. Germline V gene lookup returns CDR1 MDHEN and CDR2 SYDVKM. The CDR3 loop spans 13 amino acids. Here the CDR3 DNA reads TGTGCCAGCAGTTCCGGGAGAAACTATGGCTACACCTTC. Its translation is CASSSGRNYGYTF.

At least ten counts were recorded for this clonotype. CDR3 sequence: CASSHTEGTDFEKLFF. In nucleotides, the CDR3 is TGTGCCAGCAGCCATACGGAGGGGACAGACTTTGAAAAACTGTTTTTT. The chain employs TRBV7-8 and TRBJ1-4, with 7 bases lining up with TRBD1. The junction had 13 bases not matched to a gene; V was cut back by 5 bases and J by 7 bases. Germline loops: CDR1 SGHVS, CDR2 FQNEAQ. This CDR3 is built from 16 residues.

This clonotype was seen ten or more times. CDR3: CSVPDRKMNTEAFF. The DNA of the CDR3 is TGCAGTGTTCCGGACAGGAAGATGAACACTGAAGCTTTCTTT. The chain couples TRBV20-1 to TRBJ1-1; 7 bases fit TRBD1. The germline V gene encodes CDR1 DFQATT and CDR2 SNEGSKA (reference sequence). The CDR3 covers 14 residues. V lost 7 bases, J lost 0 bases, and 8 bases stayed unmatched.

This clonotype was observed a handful of times. This rearrangement joins TRBV6-5 to TRBJ2-3, with D perhaps given as TRBD1 or TRBD2 (6 bases each). The V gene lost 5 bases and the J gene lost 3 bases, with 15 bases spanning the gap. The germline V gene has CDR1 MNHEY and CDR2 SVGAGI. This CDR3 is 15 amino acids long. The DNA for the CDR3 is TGTGCCAGCAGTACTACGGGGGCCGGGACAGATACGCAGTATTTT. It codes for CASSTTGAGTDTQYF.

This clonotype turned up a few times. The CDR3 DNA is TGCAGCGCCCGGACCGCTTACGAGCAGTACTTC. It codes for CSARTAYEQYF. The chain uses TRBV29-1 and TRBJ2-7; no clear D gene. The V gene lost 7 bases and the J gene lost 4 bases, with 11 bases spanning the gap. Germline-derived CDR1 and CDR2 are SQVTM and ANQGSEA. The CDR3 spans 11 residues.

The sample holds a few counts of this clonotype. The V and J genes are TRBV3-1 and TRBJ2-7, with 8 nucleotides matching TRBD1. Losses at the gene ends were 3 bases for V and 4 bases for J; bases not matched to a gene: 8. CDR3 length: 15 residues. CDR1 and CDR2 from the germline V gene are LGHDT and YNNKEL (reference sequence). The CDR3, as DNA: TGTGCCAGCAGCCAGACCTGGACAGGGCAATACGAGCAGTACTTC. Its translation: CASSQTWTGQYEQYF.

With regard to this clonotype: Since a much larger clone is just one base distant, this may be a read error. The V gene is TRBV6-5, the J gene TRBJ2-3; D not resolved. Trimming removed 7 bases from V and 4 bases from J, with 15 bases in between. The CDR3 loop spans 14 amino acids. Looked up from germline, CDR1 is MNHEY and CDR2 is SVGAGI. The CDR3 DNA reads TGTGCCAGCAACCCACAAGGCTACTCAGATACGCAGTATTTT. Encoded protein: CASNPQGYSDTQYF.

The chain is built from TRBV5-1 and TRBJ2-5, with D uncertain. The germline CDR1 and CDR2 sequences are SGHRS and YFSETQ. V dropped 3 bases and J dropped 1 base, with 7 bases sitting between them. There are 13 residues in the CDR3. The CDR3 spells CASSWAIQETQYF. The CDR3 DNA is TGCGCCAGCAGCTGGGCCATCCAAGAGACCCAGTACTTC.

This clonotype was observed a handful of times. The rearrangement joins TRBV12-3 or TRBV12-4 to TRBJ1-5; D gene uncertain. Trimming removed 6 bases at V and 3 bases at J, with 12 bases between. The CDR3 spans 14 residues. Here the CDR3 reads CASSRTANNQPQHF. In DNA, the CDR3 is TGTGCCAGCAGCCGAACAGCGAACAATCAGCCCCAGCATTTT.

There are many counts of this clonotype. The gene calls are TRBV6-2 or TRBV6-3 and TRBJ1-5; 9 positions match TRBD1. CDR1 and CDR2 from the germline V gene are MNHEY and SVGEGT. Losses at the gene ends were 0 bases for V and 7 bases for J; bases not matched to a gene: 4. The CDR3 sequence is 15 residues long. CDR3 sequence: CASSYSGQGNQPQHF. The CDR3 coding sequence is TGTGCCAGCAGTTACTCAGGACAGGGGAACCAGCCCCAGCATTTT.

At least ten counts were recorded for this clonotype. The V and J genes are TRBV7-2 and TRBJ1-1; D perhaps matches TRBD1 (6 bases). The CDR3 loop spans 15 amino acids. V was clipped by 5 bases and J by 3 bases, with 16 bases between them. Germline assignment: CDR1 SGHTA and CDR2 FQGNSA. This chain's CDR3 is CASSPRQVWDTEAFF. The CDR3 region has the DNA TGTGCCAGCAGCCCCCGACAGGTTTGGGACACTGAAGCTTTCTTT.

The V gene is TRBV28, the J gene TRBJ2-2; 8 bases match TRBD2. Germline lookup yields CDR1 MDHEN and CDR2 SYDVKM. V trimming: 5 bases; J trimming: 5 bases; junction bases outside the gene matches: 16. This CDR3 is built from 18 residues. CDR3 in amino acids: CASSPGLTGGPRTGELFF. The CDR3 DNA follows: TGTGCCAGCAGTCCCGGCCTGACGGGAGGGCCTAGGACCGGGGAGCTGTTTTTT.

This clonotype was seen at least ten times. V usage is TRBV5-1 and J usage is TRBJ1-4; D uncertain. Germline V lookup: CDR1 SGHRS, CDR2 YFSETQ. This CDR3 is built from 14 residues. V lost 5 bases and J lost 6, with 14 bases in between. DNA for the CDR3: TGCGCCAGCAGTTTCGGGAGCGGAGATGAAAAACTGTTTTTT. As protein: CASSFGSGDEKLFF.

There are many counts of this clonotype. V is TRBV4-1 and J is TRBJ1-1, with TRBD1 as a possible D gene (6 bases). CDR3 length: 14 residues. V was shortened by 5 bases and J by 0 bases, with 10 bases between the two germline ends. Germline V gene sequence: CDR1 MGHRA, CDR2 YSYEKL. The CDR3, as DNA: TGCGCCAGCAGCGGACGGACAGTGAACACTGAAGCTTTCTTT. Translation gives CASSGRTVNTEAFF.

This clonotype was seen many times. The CDR3 reads CSAASETSGTSTDTQYF. For the CDR3, the DNA is TGCAGTGCCGCCAGTGAGACTAGCGGGACTAGCACAGATACGCAGTATTTT. The genes are TRBV20-1 and TRBJ2-3; TRBD2 matches 11 bases. V trimming: 6 bases; J trimming: 0 bases; junction bases outside the gene matches: 11. Per the germline V gene, CDR1 is DFQATT and CDR2 is SNEGSKA (reference sequence). CDR3 length: 17 amino acids.

This clonotype has ten or more counts. The chain is built from TRBV7-8 and TRBJ2-3, with TRBD2 matching over 7 bases. CDR1 SGHVS and CDR2 FQNEAQ come from the germline V gene. The CDR3 consists of 16 residues. The J segment lost 5 bases and the V segment lost 10 bases, leaving 18 bases of the junction unmatched. The CDR3 region has the DNA TGTGCCACCCCGCCCCAGGGAAGCGGGGTTGGAGATACGCAGTATTTT. Amino acid sequence: CATPPQGSGVGDTQYF.

This clonotype was observed at least ten times. The CDR3 DNA is TGTGCCAGCAGCTTAGATCATTTGACCTTGAACACTGAAGCTTTCTTT. Its translation: CASSLDHLTLNTEAFF. The V and J genes are TRBV11-3 and TRBJ1-1, with D uncertain. There are 16 residues in the CDR3. The V and J ends lost 0 bases and 0 bases respectively, with 11 bases between them. Germline loops: CDR1 SGHNT, CDR2 YENEEA.

This clonotype was recorded at least ten times. V gene TRBV6-1 combines with J gene TRBJ2-3, with unresolved D. CDR1 MNHNS and CDR2 SASEGT come from the germline V gene. The V end was cut by 7 bases, the J end by 2 bases, with 19 bases between. The CDR3 runs 16 residues. The CDR3 DNA reads TGTGCCAGCACGCTTCTATGGATGGGGTCCACAGATACGCAGTATTTT. This sequence encodes CASTLLWMGSTDTQYF.

This clonotype was recorded many times. The CDR3 nucleotides are TGTGCCAGCAGCCCGGGACTGCCGTCCTACAATGAGCAGTTCTTC. As protein: CASSPGLPSYNEQFF. The genes are TRBV6-1 and TRBJ2-1, with a weak D call TRBD2 (6 bases). Between the trimmed V and J ends, which lost 6 bases and 1 base, there was a span of 13 bases. The CDR3 contains 15 residues. Germline CDR1 reads MNHNS; CDR2 reads SASEGT.

This clonotype showed up many times. The chain is built from TRBV20-1 and TRBJ2-6; tentative D call: TRBD2 (6 bases). V was clipped by 6 bases and J by 0 bases, with 12 bases between them. CDR3 size: 15 residues. Germline CDR1 reads DFQATT; CDR2 reads SNEGSKA (reference sequence). This CDR3 is CSASTGSSGANVLTF. In DNA, the CDR3 is TGCAGTGCCTCGACCGGGAGCTCTGGGGCCAACGTCCTGACTTTC.

A remark on this clonotype: This may be a read error: a much more frequent sequence differs by one nucleotide. The chain is built from TRBV5-5 and TRBJ2-2; 10 bases align to TRBD1. The CDR3 is 16 residues long. In germline, CDR1 is SGHKS, CDR2 YYEKEE (reference sequence). The CDR3 nucleotides are TGTGCCAGCAGCCCGAGTCCCGGGACAGGGGCCGGGGGGCTGTTTTTT. As protein: CASSPSPGTGAGGLFF.

The genes are TRBV5-4 and TRBJ2-1, with TRBD2 matching 11 bases. Trimming cost V 3 bases and J 6 bases; bases outside gene matches: 5. This CDR3 is 15 amino acids long. The germline gives CDR1 SGHNT, CDR2 YYREEE (reference sequence). Here the CDR3 reads CASSSGTSGFNEQFF. The DNA of the CDR3 is TGTGCCAGCAGCTCCGGGACTAGCGGATTCAATGAGCAGTTCTTC.

Of note for this clonotype: Compared with germline, one end of the junction differs, possibly owing to a read error. This chain joins TRBV5-1 and TRBJ2-3, with 9 bases that match TRBD1. The V gene's germline CDR1 is SGHRS and CDR2 YFSETQ. The CDR3 spans 14 residues. The CDR3 reads CASSLEQGADTRYF. CDR3 nucleotides: TGCGCCAGCAGCTTGGAACAGGGGGCAGATACGCGGTATTTT.

About this clonotype itself: A far bigger clonotype differs at one base, so this is likely a read error. This sequence joins TRBV7-6 and TRBJ2-1; D uncertain. Germline-derived CDR1 and CDR2 are SGHVS and FNYEAQ. The CDR3 has 14 amino acids. V was clipped by 1 base and J by 0 bases, with 4 bases between them. CDR3 sequence (DNA): TGTGCCAGCAGCTTAGTAAGCTCCTACAATGAGCAGTTCTTC. As protein: CASSLVSSYNEQFF.

As to this clonotype: This could be a read error, since a much larger clone is one nucleotide away. The V and J genes are TRBV28 and TRBJ2-1; perhaps TRBD1 as D (5 bases). The CDR3 extends over 17 amino acids. CDR1 is MDHEN, CDR2 SYDVKM, per germline. The CDR3 here is CASSLPLQVRSYNVQFF. The CDR3 DNA follows: TGTGCCAGCAGTTTACCGTTACAGGTCCGCTCCTACAATGTGCAGTTCTTC. The full variable domain, rest sourced from reference TRBV28 and TRBJ2-1, is DVKVTQSSRYLVKRTGEKVFLECVQDMDHENMFWYRQDPGLGLRLIYFSYDVKMKEKGDIPEGYSVSREKKERFSLILESASTNQTSMYLCASSLPLQVRSYNVQFFGPGTRLTVL.

This clonotype was picked up many times. This chain joins TRBV7-6 and TRBJ2-3; 7 bases match TRBD2. The CDR3 loop spans 14 amino acids. In germline, CDR1 is SGHVS, CDR2 FNYEAQ. The ends lost 6 bases at V and 2 bases at J; junction bases unmatched: 5. CDR3 DNA: TGTGCCAGCAGACGGACTAGTGACACAGATACGCAGTATTTT. Protein product: CASRRTSDTDTQYF.

This clonotype was seen a handful of times. The V gene is TRBV2, the J gene TRBJ2-3; TRBD1 is a possible D gene (5 bases). The V end was cut by 4 bases, the J end by 3 bases, with 11 bases between. Germline CDR1 and CDR2: SNHLY and FYNNEI. CDR3 length: 14 residues. CDR3 nucleotides: TGTGCCAGCAGTGGAAACAGGAGAACAGATACGCAGTATTTT. Translated, it gives CASSGNRRTDTQYF.

This clonotype appeared many times. The chain employs TRBV20-1 and TRBJ2-7, with D tentatively TRBD2 (6 bases). V lost 5 bases to trimming and J lost 0 bases, with 17 bases between them. The CDR3 has 15 residues. Germline-derived CDR1 and CDR2 are DFQATT and SNEGSKA (reference sequence). This CDR3 is CSARIADLPSYEQYF. The CDR3 DNA reads TGCAGTGCTCGTATAGCGGATCTACCCTCCTACGAGCAGTACTTC.

This clonotype was seen more than once but under ten times. The CDR3 ends on some other residue instead of the conserved phenylalanine or tryptophan, so this is likely a read error. The gene calls are TRBV6-6 and TRBJ1-6; D is possibly TRBD1 (5 bases). Trimming left V 5 bases short and J 10 bases short, with 18 bases between. CDR1 is MNHNY and CDR2 is SVGAGI in the germline V gene (reference sequence). This CDR3 contains 15 residues. The CDR3 sequence: CASSPRGGTGSPLHL. The DNA of the CDR3 is TGTGCCAGCAGTCCTCGGGGAGGGACTGGCTCACCCCTCCACCTT.

This clonotype was recorded at least ten times. The CDR3 sequence: CASRRGTPPGELFF. CDR3 coding DNA: TGCGCCAGCAGAAGAGGGACTCCTCCCGGGGAGCTGTTTTTT. This chain connects TRBV10-1 to TRBJ2-2, with D perhaps TRBD2 (6 bases). Germline CDR1 and CDR2: WNHNN and SYGVQD (reference sequence). This CDR3 region has 14 residues. V dropped 6 bases and J dropped 6 bases, with 14 bases sitting between them.

This clonotype occurred many times. V gene TRBV29-1 combines with J gene TRBJ2-5, with 9 bases lining up with TRBD2. Germline loops: CDR1 SQVTM, CDR2 ANQGSEA. The CDR3 spans 12 residues. V shed 6 bases, J shed 6 bases, and the junction held 5 bases outside the gene matches. CDR3 sequence reads: CSVGLASQTQYF. CDR3 coding DNA: TGCAGCGTAGGACTAGCGTCGCAGACCCAGTACTTC.

Concerning this clonotype itself: A read error may explain this, as a much larger clone is one base away. The DNA is omitted, as the CDR3 cannot be located on it reliably, and the CDR3 follows TCRdb's listing. The chain has TRBV3-1 and TRBJ2-7; TRBD1 reflects the table's D call only, with no check against the DNA. Per germline, CDR1 LGHDT and CDR2 YNNKEL (reference sequence). The CDR3 is 14 amino acids in total, end residues counted. The CDR3 reads CASQVGQGATVQCF.